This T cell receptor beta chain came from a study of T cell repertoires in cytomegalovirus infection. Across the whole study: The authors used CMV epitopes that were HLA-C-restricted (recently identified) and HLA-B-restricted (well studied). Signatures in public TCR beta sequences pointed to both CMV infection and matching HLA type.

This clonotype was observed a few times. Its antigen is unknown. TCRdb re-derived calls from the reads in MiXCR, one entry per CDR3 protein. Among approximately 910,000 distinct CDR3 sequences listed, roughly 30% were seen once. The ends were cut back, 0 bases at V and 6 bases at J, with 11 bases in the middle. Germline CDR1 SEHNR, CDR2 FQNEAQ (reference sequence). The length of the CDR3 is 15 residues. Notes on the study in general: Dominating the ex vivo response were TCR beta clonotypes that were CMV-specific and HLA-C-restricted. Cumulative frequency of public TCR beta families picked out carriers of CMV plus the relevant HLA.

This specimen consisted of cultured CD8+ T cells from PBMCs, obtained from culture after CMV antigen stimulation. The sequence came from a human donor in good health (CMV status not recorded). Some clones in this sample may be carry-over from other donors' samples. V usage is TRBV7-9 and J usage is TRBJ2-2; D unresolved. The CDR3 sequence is CASSLAGVLSGELFF. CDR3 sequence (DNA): TGTGCCAGCAGCTTAGCAGGCGTACTATCCGGGGAGCTGTTTTTT.